This T cell receptor beta chain was observed in a study of CD8+CD57+ T cells in acquired aplastic anemia. With 5 bases clipped from V and 0 bases from J, the junction kept 7 bases outside the gene matches. The germline V gene encodes CDR1 MNHEY and CDR2 SVGEGT. The CDR3 totals 15 residues. Researchers used genomic DNA as the template to profile TCR beta VDJ and CDR3. Via MiXCR, TCRdb re-called the reads, giving one row per CDR3 protein. The table has a few hundred thousand distinct CDR3 sequences, over 40% seen once. Sequencing was done on patients that had shown CD8+CD57+ cell expansion by flow cytometry. Blood samples were obtained from patients who had received no prior therapy. Only one count was recorded for this clonotype. The target antigen is unknown. General observations from the study: Patients had about 31 CD8+ CDR3 sequences in common with controls (the shared set).

The source material was sorted CD4+, CD8+, or CD8+CD57+ T cells (not recorded which) from PBMCs. The chain couples TRBV6-2 or TRBV6-3 to TRBJ2-7, with TRBD1 identical over 7 bases. The receptor comes from a human donor with aplastic anemia. Written as DNA, the CDR3 is TGTGCCAGCAGTCGACAGGGCCCTAGCTCCTACGAGCAGTACTTC. Protein product: CASSRQGPSSYEQYF.